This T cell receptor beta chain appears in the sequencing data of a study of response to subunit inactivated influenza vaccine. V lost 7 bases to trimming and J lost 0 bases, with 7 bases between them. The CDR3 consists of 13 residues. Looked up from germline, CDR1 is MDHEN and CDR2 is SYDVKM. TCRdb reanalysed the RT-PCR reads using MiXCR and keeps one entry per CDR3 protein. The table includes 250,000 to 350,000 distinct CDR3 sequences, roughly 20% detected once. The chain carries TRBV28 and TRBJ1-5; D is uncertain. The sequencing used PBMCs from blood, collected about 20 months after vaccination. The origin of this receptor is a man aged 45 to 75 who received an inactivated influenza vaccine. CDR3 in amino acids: CASTQVSNQPQHF. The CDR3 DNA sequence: TGTGCCAGCACCCAGGTTAGCAATCAGCCCCAGCATTTT. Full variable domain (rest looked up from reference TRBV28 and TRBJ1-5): DVKVTQSSRYLVKRTGEKVFLECVQDMDHENMFWYRQDPGLGLRLIYFSYDVKMKEKGDIPEGYSVSREKKERFSLILESASTNQTSMYLCASTQVSNQPQHFGDGTRLSIL.